The 11 T cell receptor beta chains below come from one sample, sequenced in a study of memory CD4+ T cells and cytomegalovirus serostatus. The sort gate was single viable CD3+CD4+CD8-CD45RO+ cells for memory CD4+ T cells. Clones were read by immunoSEQ multiplex PCR, and TCRdb kept only the in-frame ones, dropping some. This table holds approximately 40,000 clones, around 80% found once. The sample consisted of memory CD4+ T cells from blood. The receptors shown here come from an adult in good health and CMV-seronegative.

V usage is TRBV7-8 and J usage is TRBJ2-5; D may match TRBD1 or TRBD2 (6 bases each). V lost 5 bases and J 3 bases, leaving 13 bases between the germline ends. CDR3 length: 14 amino acids. Looked up from germline, CDR1 is SGHVS and CDR2 is FQNEAQ. The CDR3 reads CASSVGGQKETQYF. The CDR3 coding sequence is TGTGCCAGCAGCGTCGGGGGACAAAAAGAGACCCAGTACTTC.

The J gene is TRBJ1-1, the V gene TRBV10-3, with D maybe TRBD1 (5 bases). The CDR3 runs 13 residues. CDR1 ENHRY and CDR2 SYGVKD come from the germline V gene. The V and J ends lost 4 bases and 5 bases respectively, with 11 bases between them. The CDR3 region has the DNA TGTGCCATCAGTGGGGGGGTTGGTACTGAAGCTTTCTTT. Amino acids: CAISGGVGTEAFF.

V usage is TRBV2 and J usage is TRBJ1-6; D gene unclear. CDR3 length: 14 amino acids. The V end was cut by 7 bases, the J end by 7 bases, with 14 bases between. Germline lookup yields CDR1 SNHLY and CDR2 FYNNEI. CDR3 nucleotide sequence: TGTGCCAGCAATCCTAGTGGGAGGAATTCACCCCTCCACTTT. Translation gives CASNPSGRNSPLHF.

The chain couples TRBV19 to TRBJ2-7; 9 nucleotides agree with TRBD2. V shed 5 bases and J 10 bases; nucleotides not matched to a gene: 18. This CDR3 spans 16 amino acids. Germline V CDR1 and CDR2: LNHDA, SQIVND (reference sequence). CDR3 protein: CASSALGSGGSGPQYF. CDR3 coding DNA: TGTGCCAGTAGTGCCCTGGGCAGCGGGGGGTCAGGACCCCAGTACTTC. The variable domain in full, completed from reference TRBV19 and TRBJ2-7, reads DGGITQSPKYLFRKEGQNVTLSCEQNLNHDAMYWYRQDPGQGLRLIYYSQIVNDFQKGDIAEGYSVSREKKESFPLTVTSAQKNPTAFYLCASSALGSGGSGPQYFGPGTRLTVT.

The CDR3 DNA follows: TGTGCCAGCAGTTACGGGCCAGGGGCGAGCACTGAAGCTTTCTTT. Protein product: CASSYGPGASTEAFF. The genes are TRBV6-6 and TRBJ1-1; TRBD1 is a possible D gene (6 bases). Germline CDR1 and CDR2: MNHNY and SVGAGI (reference sequence). V gave up 2 bases and J gave up 4 bases, with 14 bases separating them. This CDR3 region has 15 residues.

The CDR3 nucleotides read TGTGCCAGCAGTTTATCGCAAGAGACGACCCAGTACTTC. This translates into CASSLSQETTQYF. V gene TRBV27 combines with J gene TRBJ2-5; D ambiguous. This CDR3 comprises 13 residues. Germline V gene data show CDR1 as MNHEY and CDR2 as SMNVEV (reference sequence). The V gene lost 0 bases and the J gene lost 7 bases, with 9 bases spanning the gap.

This chain connects TRBV30 to TRBJ1-3; perhaps TRBD1 as D (5 bases). The V end lost 7 bases, the J end lost 2 bases, and 21 bases lay between the germline ends. There are 16 residues in the CDR3. Germline V gene lookup returns CDR1 GTSNPN and CDR2 SVGIG (reference sequence). This CDR3 is CAYTGTLSLPGNTIYF. The CDR3 DNA is TGTGCCTACACCGGGACCCTAAGCCTTCCTGGAAACACCATATATTTT.

This rearrangement joins TRBV6-4 to TRBJ2-1, with 8 positions matching TRBD1. Germline V lookup: CDR1 MRHNA, CDR2 SNTAGT. The CDR3 consists of 12 residues. The junction had 4 bases not matched to a gene; V was cut back by 6 bases and J by 9 bases. CDR3 sequence reads: CASSPTGGEQFF. The CDR3 bases are TGTGCCAGCAGCCCAACAGGGGGTGAGCAGTTCTTC.

The CDR3 protein is CASSLLTGVQETQYF. The CDR3 nucleotides read TGCGCCAGCTCCCTCCTAACCGGGGTACAGGAGACCCAGTACTTC. The chain combines TRBV10-2 with TRBJ2-5; TRBD2 might be the D (5 bases). In germline, CDR1 is WSHSY, CDR2 SAAADI. V lost 8 bases and J lost 5, with 21 bases in between. The CDR3 has 15 amino acids.

The rearrangement links TRBV15 to TRBJ2-3; D gene unclear. Germline CDR1 LNHNV, CDR2 YYDKDF (reference sequence). The length of the CDR3 is 14 residues. The ends were cut back, 0 bases at V and 6 bases at J, with 10 bases in the middle. The CDR3 here is CATSRDYQGDTQYF. The DNA for the CDR3 is TGTGCCACCAGCAGAGACTATCAAGGGGATACGCAGTATTTT.

The genes are TRBV5-5 and TRBJ1-4; the D is unclear. CDR3 length: 13 amino acids. Between the trimmed V and J ends, which lost 0 bases and 7 bases, there was a span of 7 bases. Germline V gene sequence: CDR1 SGHKS, CDR2 YYEKEE (reference sequence). CDR3 nucleotide sequence: TGTGCCAGCAGCTTGGTGGCGGGTGAAAAACTGTTTTTT. This sequence encodes CASSLVAGEKLFF.